Given below is one TCR beta chain in context. As yet, its antigen is unknown. Trimming shortened V by 0 bases and J by 4 bases, and 8 bases separated the two germline ends. From germline, CDR1 is LNHNV and CDR2 YYDKDF (reference sequence). This CDR3 spans 14 amino acids. The data were taken from a study of shared clonotypes between healthy human individuals. Assay: immunoSEQ multiplex PCR; the TCRdb copy retains only in-frame clones and omits some. Of some 550,000 clones listed, around 97% are singletons. Broader study findings: Clonotype sharing among the donors was expected to vary with sequencing depth. Estimated clonotype richness was generally higher in naive than memory subsets.

Subsets obtained from CD4+ cells comprised CD45RA+ naive and CD45RA-negative memory cells. Sequenced material: naive CD4+ T cells sorted from blood. Subset of the sample: CD45RA+ positively selected. The V call is TRBV15, the J call TRBJ2-3; D gene ambiguous. This receptor was identified in a woman aged 30 to 39 in good health. Here the CDR3 reads CATSREKGSDTQYF. CDR3 nucleotides: TGTGCCACCAGCAGAGAAAAAGGTTCAGATACGCAGTATTTT. The full variable domain, its missing parts supplied by reference TRBV15 and TRBJ2-3, is DAMVIQNPRYQVTQFGKPVTLSCSQTLNHNVMYWYQQKSSQAPKLLFHYYDKDFNNEADTPDNFQSRRPNTSFCFLDIRSPGLGDTAMYLCATSREKGSDTQYFGPGTRLTVL.